The present T cell receptor (beta chain) was sequenced within a study of cytomegalovirus exposure and HLA in healthy donors. Comments on this clone: Its antigen is not identified.

The study, taken as a whole, reports: V- and J-gene trimming of TCR beta was linked (in a later analysis) to a missense DCLRE1C variant. 87-base-pair reads could not separate some V segments, including TRBV6-2 and TRBV6-3.

The V gene lost 2 bases and the J gene lost 4 bases, with 17 bases spanning the gap. The CDR3 extends over 17 amino acids. Per germline, CDR1 SGHDN and CDR2 FVKESK. PCR was performed using 60 Vbeta and 13 Jbeta primers. The assay was immunoSEQ multiplex PCR, and TCRdb's table has in-frame clones only and misses some. The data hold over 150,000 clones, with about 81% observed a single time. This chain joins TRBV14 and TRBJ2-2; maybe TRBD2 (6 bases). The receptor was derived from a man aged 25 to 40 in good health and CMV-seropositive. The sequencing sample was made of PBMCs. Here the CDR3 DNA reads TGTGCCAGCAGCCAATTTAACTCGGGGGTGGCCACCGGGGAGCTGTTTTTT. Translation: CASSQFNSGVATGELFF.